These T cell receptor beta chains were read from a single sample in a study of blood T cell repertoires in COVID-19. Libraries were prepared by immunoSEQ multiplex PCR; TCRdb keeps only in-frame clonotypes and omits some of them. Of 250,000 to 400,000 clones detected, 85% appear once; the ten largest clones hold under 2%. Sequences were obtained from PBMCs or T cells enriched from blood (not recorded which). The source of these receptors is a woman in her twenties or thirties who had been exposed to COVID-19. CDR3s include the opening cysteine and the closing phenylalanine or tryptophan. Each record gives: D gene, J gene, clone size, V gene, CDR3 DNA, CDR3 protein. The D gene is left open where the match is weak. Size tells how often a clone was seen (once, few, many) or the class of an expanded clone, and some rows leave it out.

. TRBJ2-3 . TRBV14 TGTGCCAGCAGCCAAGTCGAGAATACAGATACGCAGTATTTT CASSQVENTDTQYF
. TRBJ1-2 few TRBV5-4 TGTGCCAGCAGCTTAAAAGGGGGAGACTATGGCTACACCTTC CASSLKGGDYGYTF
. TRBJ1-3 . TRBV30 TGTGCCTGGAGTGTACTAACAGGGGGAAACACCATATATTTT CAWSVLTGGNTIYF
. TRBJ1-4 . TRBV15 TGTGCCACCAGCAGAGCGGGTTGGGATGAAAAACTGTTTTTT CATSRAGWDEKLFF
. TRBJ2-7 . TRBV29-1 TGCAGCTATGGGGCCAGAAACAACGAGCAGTACTTC CSYGARNNEQYF
TRBD1 TRBJ1-5 . TRBV5-1 TGCGCCAGCAGCTTGGCCCCGGGACAGGGAACCCAGCCCCAGCATTTT CASSLAPGQGTQPQHF
TRBD1 TRBJ2-1 . TRBV27 TGTGCCAGCAGTTCTGAGGACAGGAGGTACTACAATGAGCAGTTCTTC CASSSEDRRYYNEQFF
TRBD1 TRBJ2-5 . TRBV6-6 TGTGCCAGCAGTGGGTATGGACAGGAGATACAAGAGACCCAGTACTTC CASSGYGQEIQETQYF
TRBD2 TRBJ2-5 . TRBV28 TGTGCCAGCAGTCTCGGGACTAGCCAGGAGACCCAGTACTTC CASSLGTSQETQYF
TRBD1 TRBJ2-4 . TRBV7-2 TGTGCCAGCAGCTCGTCAGGGACAGTAAACATTCAGTACTTC CASSSSGTVNIQYF
. TRBJ1-1 . TRBV7-6 TGTGCCAGCAGCTTGCCAGGGGTGAACACTGAAGCTTTCTTT CASSLPGVNTEAFF
TRBD1 TRBJ2-7 few TRBV28 TGTGCCAGCAGTCCTCCGGGACAGGGAATACAGCAGTACTTC CASSPPGQGIQQYF
TRBD1 TRBJ1-4 once TRBV10-3 TGTGCCATCAGGGCACAGGGGGCAGAAAAACTGTTTTTT CAIRAQGAEKLFF
. TRBJ2-5 . TRBV2 TGTGCCAGCATGACAGAAGAGACCCAGTACTTC CASMTEETQYF
. TRBJ2-1 once TRBV5-1 TGCGCCAGCAGCTTGGAGGGGGATTCCTACAATGAGCAGTTCTTC CASSLEGDSYNEQFF
. TRBJ2-7 . TRBV1 TGCACCAGCAGCCAAGATCCCCGGTGCGGGAGATCCAACGAGCAGTACTTC CTSSQDPRCGRSNEQYF
TRBD2 TRBJ2-2 . TRBV19 TGTGCCAGTGGGACTAGCGGGAGTTTTTTGACCGGGGAGCTGTTTTTT CASGTSGSFLTGELFF
TRBD1 TRBJ2-5 . TRBV18 TGTGCCAGCTCCGATAGGACAGGACGAGAGACCCAGTACTTC CASSDRTGRETQYF
. TRBJ2-1 . TRBV5-1 TGCGCCAGCAGCTTGTGGGCAGGCGAAAATGAGCAGTTCTTC CASSLWAGENEQFF
TRBD1 TRBJ1-1 . TRBV5-1 TGCGCCAGCAGCTTGGGGGACAGGGTGACCACTGAAGCTTTCTTT CASSLGDRVTTEAFF
. TRBJ2-5 . TRBV3-1/TRBV3-2 TGTGCCAGCAGCCAAGTGGGCAGCCTACGGGAGACCCAGTACTTC CASSQVGSLRETQYF
. TRBJ2-2 . TRBV28 TGTGCCAGCAGTTTATCCGCCGGGGAGCTGTTTTTT CASSLSAGELFF
. TRBJ1-1 . TRBV19 TGTGCCAGTAGTATCTGGCGTGAGGCCATGGGCACTGAAGCTTTCTTT CASSIWREAMGTEAFF
. TRBJ2-4 few TRBV7-9 TGTGCCAGCAGCATGTCAGGGGCCAAAAACATTCAGTACTTC CASSMSGAKNIQYF
. TRBJ2-1 . TRBV4-2 TGTGCCAGCAGCCAAGTCCAGGGATCCTACAATGAGCAGTTCTTC CASSQVQGSYNEQFF
. TRBJ1-1 . TRBV30 TGTGCCTGCCGACAGCTGAACACTGAAGCTTTCTTT CACRQLNTEAFF
TRBD2 TRBJ2-1 . TRBV25-1 TGTGCCAGCAGTGATAGCGGGAGGGCCGACAATGAGCAGTTCTTC CASSDSGRADNEQFF
. TRBJ2-7 few TRBV11-2 TGTGCCAGCAGCCTTACAGGGACCTACGAGCAGTACTTC CASSLTGTYEQYF
. TRBJ1-5 once TRBV4-1 TGCGCCAGCAGCCAAGCGACAGTTCTTTATCAGCCCCAGCATTTT CASSQATVLYQPQHF
TRBD1 TRBJ1-6 . TRBV2 TGTGCCCTCATCGGGACAGGGTTTTCACCCCTCCACTTT CALIGTGFSPLHF
TRBD2 TRBJ2-1 . TRBV9 TGTGCCAGCAGCGTAGATGGACTAGCGGGCCTCCCCTGGAATGAGCAGTTCTTC CASSVDGLAGLPWNEQFF
. TRBJ1-1 . TRBV28 TGTGCCAGCAGTCCCGCAGGGGTGGAGTTTAACACTGAAGCTTTCTTT CASSPAGVEFNTEAFF
. TRBJ1-2 . TRBV14 TGTGCCAGCAGCCAAGGGGCAGGGATCGGTGGCTACACCTTC CASSQGAGIGGYTF
TRBD1 TRBJ1-1 . TRBV4-1 TGCGCCAGCAGCCAACCGGGACAGGGTATTGAAGCTTTCTTT CASSQPGQGIEAFF
. TRBJ1-3 . TRBV7-2 TGTGCCAGCAGCTTAAGGAGCTCTGGAAACACCATATATTTT CASSLRSSGNTIYF
TRBD1 TRBJ1-4 few TRBV28 TGTGCCAGCAGTTCTCAGGGGACCTCGACAGGGTTAGGTGAAAAACTGTTTTTT CASSSQGTSTGLGEKLFF
TRBD1 TRBJ2-7 . TRBV7-6 TGTGCCAGCAGCTTAGCGTCCGGGGACAGTTCCTACGAGCAGTACTTC CASSLASGDSSYEQYF
. TRBJ2-3 . TRBV28 TGTGCCAGCAGAACTAGAGGGAGCACAGATACGCAGTATTTT CASRTRGSTDTQYF
. TRBJ1-5 . TRBV6-4 TGTGCCAGCAAGACCCTCCAGGGGTTTAGCAATCAGCCCCAGCATTTT CASKTLQGFSNQPQHF
. TRBJ1-2 . TRBV30 TGTGCCTGGAGTGACGGGAGGATCTATGGCTACACCTTC CAWSDGRIYGYTF
. TRBJ2-2 . TRBV19 TGTGCCAGTAGAGAGCAGGGGTCGAGGACCGGGGAGCTGTTTTTT CASREQGSRTGELFF
. TRBJ2-1 . TRBV25-1 TGTGCCAGCAACTTTAACAGTGACAATGAGCAGTTCTTC CASNFNSDNEQFF
TRBD1 TRBJ2-4 once TRBV4-3 TGCGCCAGCAGCCAAGAGGGACAGCCTAGGATTCAGTACTTC CASSQEGQPRIQYF
. TRBJ2-5 few TRBV27 TGTGCCAGCAGTTCCCCGGGGGAGGTACACCAAGAGACCCAGTACTTC CASSSPGEVHQETQYF
TRBD1 TRBJ1-1 . TRBV9 TGTGCCAGCAGCGTAGCTCGACAGGGGACTGAAGCTTTCTTT CASSVARQGTEAFF
. TRBJ2-2 . TRBV7-7 TGTGCTAGCAGCTGGGCCGACACCGGGGAGCTGTTTTTT CASSWADTGELFF
. TRBJ1-4 . TRBV6-5 TGTGCCAGCAGATATACCAGGGCTTCGGATGAAAAACTGTTTTTT CASRYTRASDEKLFF
TRBD2 TRBJ2-1 . TRBV28 TGTGCCAGCAGTCCAGCCCGGGGGACTAGCGGGAGTGATGAGCAGTTCTTC CASSPARGTSGSDEQFF
. TRBJ2-7 . TRBV27 TGTGCCAGCATGCGGGGCTACGAGCAGTACTTC CASMRGYEQYF
. TRBJ1-2 . TRBV21-1 TGTGCCAGCAGCAAAGCAGGTGGGGGGATCTATGGCTACACCTTC CASSKAGGGIYGYTF
. TRBJ2-3 . TRBV6-5 TGTGCCAGCAGTTCCCACTCTTTCAGGACAGATACGCAGTATTTT CASSSHSFRTDTQYF
. TRBJ2-7 . TRBV6-5 TGTGCCAGCAGTTACATATCCTACGAGCAGTACTTC CASSYISYEQYF
TRBD1 TRBJ1-1 once TRBV19 TGTGCCAGTACGGGACAGGGGGCTTTGAACACTGAAGCTTTCTTT CASTGQGALNTEAFF
TRBD1 TRBJ2-7 . TRBV10-3 TGTGCCATCAGAGCCGGTTTCCGGGACAGCTCGTCCTACGAGCAGTACTTC CAIRAGFRDSSSYEQYF
. TRBJ1-2 . TRBV11-2 TGTGCCAGCAGCTTAGTATCGGGGAACTATGGCTACACCTTC CASSLVSGNYGYTF